This T cell receptor (beta chain) was observed in a study of response to subunit inactivated influenza vaccine. Study-level findings and limits: With each seasonal influenza vaccination, the authors suggested, few new T cells are recruited.

The CDR3 totals 16 residues. Deletions cut 1 base from V and 1 base from J, with 13 bases between. The germline CDR1 and CDR2 sequences are SQVTM and ANQGSEA. MiXCR was run by TCRdb on the RT-PCR reads, yielding one entry per CDR3 protein. There are a few hundred thousand distinct CDR3 sequences in the sample; 14% occur only once, and 8.5% to 14% lies in the top ten. In the case of this clonotype: The antigen remains unidentified.

The sequencing used PBMCs from blood, collected roughly 13 days after vaccination. This chain connects TRBV29-1 to TRBJ2-2; D might be TRBD2 (5 bases). The receptor was derived from a man aged 45-60 years who received an inactivated influenza vaccine. The CDR3 DNA reads as TGCAGCGTTGAAGTGAGAAGACGGGGGAACACCGGGGAGCTGTTTTTT. Its protein product is CSVEVRRRGNTGELFF.